This record looks at one T cell receptor beta chain sequence and its context. Profiling relied on immunoSEQ multiplex PCR, and the TCRdb table lists in-frame clones only, not all of them. Of tens of thousands of clones in the sample, over 75% were seen once. The CDR3 is made up of 15 amino acids. Trimming cost V 4 bases and J 7 bases; bases outside gene matches: 7. Germline V gene lookup returns CDR1 SEHNR and CDR2 FQNEAQ (reference sequence). The entry originates in a study of OX40 agonist ivuxolimab in advanced cancers. The TCR was taken from an adult with an advanced solid tumor such as melanoma, head and neck, liver or kidney cancer. The material sequenced was CD4+ or CD8+ T cells sorted from blood, taken in a trial of the OX40 agonist ivuxolimab. V usage is TRBV7-9 and J usage is TRBJ2-1; 10 bases are shared with TRBD2. CDR3 sequence (DNA): TGTGCCAGCAGCTGGTCTAGCGGGAGTAAGAATGAGCAGTTCTTC. It yields the protein CASSWSSGSKNEQFF.